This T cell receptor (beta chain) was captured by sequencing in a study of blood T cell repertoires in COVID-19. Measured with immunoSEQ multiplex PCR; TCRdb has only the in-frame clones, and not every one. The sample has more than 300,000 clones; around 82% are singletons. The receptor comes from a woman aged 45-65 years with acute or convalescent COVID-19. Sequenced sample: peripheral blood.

CDR3 DNA sequence: TGTGCCAGCAGCCCTTTATTTGGAGACCGCTATGGCTACACCTTC. It encodes CASSPLFGDRYGYTF. The V gene is TRBV9, the J gene TRBJ1-2; D remains ambiguous. The CDR3 is made up of 15 amino acids. V lost 4 bases, J lost 4 bases, and 17 bases lay in between. Per germline, CDR1 SGDLS and CDR2 YYNGEE.